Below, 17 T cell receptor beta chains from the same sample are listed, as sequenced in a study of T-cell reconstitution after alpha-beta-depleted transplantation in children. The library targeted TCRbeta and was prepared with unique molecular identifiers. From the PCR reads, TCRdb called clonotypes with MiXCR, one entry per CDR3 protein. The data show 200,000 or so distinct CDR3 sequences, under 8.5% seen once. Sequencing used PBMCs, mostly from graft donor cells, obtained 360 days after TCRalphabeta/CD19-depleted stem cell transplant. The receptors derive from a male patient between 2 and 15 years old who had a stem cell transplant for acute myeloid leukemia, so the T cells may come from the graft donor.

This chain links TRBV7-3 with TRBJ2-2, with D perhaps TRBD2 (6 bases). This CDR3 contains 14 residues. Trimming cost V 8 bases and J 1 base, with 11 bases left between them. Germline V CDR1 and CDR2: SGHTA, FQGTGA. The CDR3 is CASGAGMNTGELFF. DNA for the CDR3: TGTGCCAGCGGGGCGGGGATGAACACCGGGGAGCTGTTTTTT.

CDR3 sequence (DNA): TGTGCCAGCAGTTACGGGAGCACAGATACGCAGTATTTT. Encoded protein: CASSYGSTDTQYF. The chain joins TRBV6-5 to TRBJ2-3; D call uncertain. Germline CDR1 MNHEY, CDR2 SVGAGI. This CDR3 region has 13 residues. Trimming removed 2 bases at V and 0 bases at J, with 3 bases between.

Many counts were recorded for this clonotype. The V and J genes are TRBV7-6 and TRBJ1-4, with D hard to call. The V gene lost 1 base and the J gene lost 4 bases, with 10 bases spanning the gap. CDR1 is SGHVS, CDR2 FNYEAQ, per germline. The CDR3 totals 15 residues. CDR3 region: CASSLEVTDNEKLFF. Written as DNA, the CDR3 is TGTGCCAGCAGCTTAGAAGTCACAGATAATGAAAAACTGTTTTTT.

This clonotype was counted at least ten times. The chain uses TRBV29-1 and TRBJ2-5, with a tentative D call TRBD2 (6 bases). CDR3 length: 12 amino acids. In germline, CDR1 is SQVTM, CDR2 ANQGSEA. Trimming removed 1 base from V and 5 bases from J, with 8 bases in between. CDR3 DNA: TGCAGCGTTGAAGGAGGAGGGGAGACCCAGTACTTC. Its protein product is CSVEGGGETQYF.

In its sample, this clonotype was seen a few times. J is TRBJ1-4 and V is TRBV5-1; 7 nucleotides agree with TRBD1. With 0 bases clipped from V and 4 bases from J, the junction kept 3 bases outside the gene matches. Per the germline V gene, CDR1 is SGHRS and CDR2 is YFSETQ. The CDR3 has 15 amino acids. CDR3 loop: CASSLAPGGNEKLFF. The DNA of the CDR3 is TGCGCCAGCAGCTTGGCCCCAGGGGGTAATGAAAAACTGTTTTTT.

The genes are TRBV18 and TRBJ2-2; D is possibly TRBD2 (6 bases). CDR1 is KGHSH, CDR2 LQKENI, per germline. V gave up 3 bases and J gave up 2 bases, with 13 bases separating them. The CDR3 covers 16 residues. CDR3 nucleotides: TGTGCCAGCTCACCCCAGGTAGCGGATAACACCGGGGAGCTGTTTTTT. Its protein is CASSPQVADNTGELFF.

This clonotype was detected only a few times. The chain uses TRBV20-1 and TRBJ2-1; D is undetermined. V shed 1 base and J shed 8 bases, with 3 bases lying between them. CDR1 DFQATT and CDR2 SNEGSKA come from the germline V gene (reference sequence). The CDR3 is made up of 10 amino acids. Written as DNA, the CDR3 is TGCAGTGCTAGAGGACATGAGCAGTTCTTC. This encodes CSARGHEQFF.

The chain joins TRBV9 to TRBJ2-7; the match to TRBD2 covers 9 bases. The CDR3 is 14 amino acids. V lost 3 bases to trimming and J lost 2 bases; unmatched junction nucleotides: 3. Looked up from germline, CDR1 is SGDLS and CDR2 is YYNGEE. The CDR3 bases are TGTGCCAGCAGCGCTAGCGGGACCGCCTACGAGCAGTACTTC. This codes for CASSASGTAYEQYF. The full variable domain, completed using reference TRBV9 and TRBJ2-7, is DSGVTQTPKHLITATGQRVTLRCSPRSGDLSVYWYQQSLDQGLQFLIQYYNGEERAKGNILERFSAQQFPDLHSELNLSSLELGDSALYFCASSASGTAYEQYFGPGTRLTVT.

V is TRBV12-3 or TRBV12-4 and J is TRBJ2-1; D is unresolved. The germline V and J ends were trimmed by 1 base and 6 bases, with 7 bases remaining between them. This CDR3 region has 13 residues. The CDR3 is CASSLDQRNEQFF. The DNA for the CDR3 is TGTGCCAGCAGTTTAGACCAGCGCAATGAGCAGTTCTTC.

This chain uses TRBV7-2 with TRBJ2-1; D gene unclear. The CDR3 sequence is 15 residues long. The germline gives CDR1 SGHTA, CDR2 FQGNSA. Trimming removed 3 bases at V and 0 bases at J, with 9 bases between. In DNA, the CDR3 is TGTGCCAGCAGCTTTGTTCTGTACTCCTACAATGAGCAGTTCTTC. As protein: CASSFVLYSYNEQFF.

CDR3 in amino acids: CASSYGTSSYEQYF. In DNA form, the CDR3 reads TGTGCCAGCAGTTATGGGACTAGCAGCTACGAGCAGTACTTC. The chain combines TRBV6-2 or TRBV6-3 with TRBJ2-7; TRBD2 agrees at 9 bases. V lost 3 bases and J lost 3; bases outside the gene matches: 3. Germline CDR1 and CDR2: MNHEY and SVGEGT. The CDR3 length is 14 residues.

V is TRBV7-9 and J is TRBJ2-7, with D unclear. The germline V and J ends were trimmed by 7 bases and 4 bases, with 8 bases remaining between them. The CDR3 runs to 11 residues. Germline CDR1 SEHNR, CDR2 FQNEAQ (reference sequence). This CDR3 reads CASTNQYEQYF. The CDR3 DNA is TGTGCCAGCACTAACCAGTACGAGCAGTACTTC.

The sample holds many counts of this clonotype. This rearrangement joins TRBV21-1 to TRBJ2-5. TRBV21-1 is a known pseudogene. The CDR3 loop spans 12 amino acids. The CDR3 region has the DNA TGTGCCAGCAGATACGGTAAAGAGACCCAGTACTTC. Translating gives CASRYGKETQYF.

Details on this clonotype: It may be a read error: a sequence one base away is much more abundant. CDR3 nucleotides: TGTGCCAGCAGTGTCGGGACAGGACGCTACGAGGAGTACGTC. Translated, it gives CASSVGTGRYEEYV. V and J are TRBV2 and TRBJ2-7; 8 nucleotides align to TRBD1. The CDR3 spans 14 residues. Germline V gives CDR1 SNHLY, CDR2 FYNNEI.

The chain's CDR3 is CSALRGWAGGYNEQFF. DNA for the CDR3: TGCAGTGCTCTCCGGGGGTGGGCGGGGGGTTACAATGAGCAGTTCTTC. The chain links TRBV20-1 to TRBJ2-1; 8 bases line up with TRBD2. Germline-derived CDR1 and CDR2 are DFQATT and SNEGSKA (reference sequence). This CDR3 is 16 amino acids long. The junction had 13 bases not matched to a gene; V was cut back by 5 bases and J by 4 bases.

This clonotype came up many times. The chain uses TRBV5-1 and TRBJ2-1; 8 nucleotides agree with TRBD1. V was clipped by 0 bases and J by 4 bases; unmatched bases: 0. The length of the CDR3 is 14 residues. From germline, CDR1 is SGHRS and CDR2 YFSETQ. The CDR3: CASSLGDRYNEQFF. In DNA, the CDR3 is TGCGCCAGCAGCTTGGGGGACAGGTACAATGAGCAGTTCTTC. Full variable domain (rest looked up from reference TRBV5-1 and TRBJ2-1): KAGVTQTPRYLIKTRGQQVTLSCSPISGHRSVSWYQQTPGQGLQFLFEYFSETQRNKGNFPGRFSGRQFSNSRSEMNVSTLELGDSALYLCASSLGDRYNEQFFGPGTRLTVL.

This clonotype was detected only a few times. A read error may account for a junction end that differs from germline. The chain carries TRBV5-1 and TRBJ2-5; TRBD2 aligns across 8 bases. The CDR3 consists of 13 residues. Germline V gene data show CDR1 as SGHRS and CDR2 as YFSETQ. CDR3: CASSPAGENPGDF. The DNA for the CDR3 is TGCGCCAGCAGCCCAGCGGGGGAAAACCCGGGGGACTTC.